The clone carrying this T cell receptor (beta chain) was recorded many times. Germline CDR1 is MGHRA and CDR2 is YSYEKL. Trimming removed 0 bases at V and 5 bases at J, with 10 bases between. The CDR3 is 14 residues long. This sample is drawn from a study of early T cells in non-severe SARS-CoV-2 infection. For the study at large: The input, bulk RNA from unsorted whole blood, was sequenced, and chains were unpaired.

As part of library construction, unique molecular identifiers were attached to individual cDNA molecules. TCRdb reanalysed the 5' RACE reads using MiXCR and keeps one entry per CDR3 protein. Found here are 32,000 or so distinct CDR3 sequences, 6.3% of them singletons; the top ten hold 5% to 7%. The V gene is TRBV4-1, the J gene TRBJ1-1; D call uncertain. The receptor's source is an adult who was a healthcare worker with PCR-confirmed SARS-CoV-2 infection or an uninfected control (not recorded which). Sequences were obtained from whole blood. Here the CDR3 reads CASSQEVVVTEAFF. The CDR3 region has the DNA TGCGCCAGCAGCCAAGAGGTGGTCGTGACTGAAGCTTTCTTT.